This T cell receptor (beta chain) was sequenced for a study of T cell repertoires and Cas9 in healthy adults (dated by TCRdb to the late 2010s). Some background on the complete study: SpCas9-reactive T cells were characterized for multi-effector potency, cytotoxicity and lineage determination within the CD4 and CD8 compartments. The study examined preexisting T cell immunity against the Streptococcus pyogenes Cas9 nuclease (SpCas9) used in CRISPR gene editing. The full study reports these points: SpCas9-reactive regulatory T cells were reported to mitigate proliferation and function of SpCas9-reactive effector T cells in vitro.

The library was built by means of the immunoSEQ multiplex PCR assay. TCRdb retrieved this table from immuneACCESS and kept in-frame rearrangements only. Not all clones are present; in checked studies, unresolved V genes account for under half, and no reason is known for the remainder. Across this sample there are fewer than 25,000 clones, with 91% seen only once. Clones ranked in the top ten supply 1.5% to 1.8% of the sample. Healthy humans served as the donors. To note about this clone: This receptor's antigen is unknown. Base qualities are missing; no much larger clone stands one base away.

Relative to germline, V is missing 2 bases and J is missing 4 bases, with 3 bases of the junction outside any gene match. CDR1 and CDR2 were assigned from the germline V gene as MNHEY and SVGAGI. The CDR3 spans 15 residues, from the cysteine through the phenylalanine. Only the CDR3 part of the read is kept: 45 bases, read in frame from the first base. The sequencing sample was made of CD4+ effector T cells (CD127+, CD25-, CD137-, CD154-) from PBMCs; culture status not recorded. The sequence derives from a human donor in good health. The sequence links TRBV6-5 to TRBJ2-7; 12 bases in between match TRBD2. This receptor has the CDR3 CASSYNGLAGYEQYF. The nucleotide sequence reads as follows: TGTGCCAGCAGTTACAATGGACTAGCGGGGTACGAGCAGTACTTC.